These T cell receptor beta chains were read from a single sample in a study of shared clonotypes between healthy human individuals. Assay: immunoSEQ multiplex PCR; the TCRdb copy retains only in-frame clones and omits some. The sample lists approximately 840,000 clones, approximately 96% seen once, with roughly 0.23% in the top ten. Source material: naive CD8+ T cells sorted from blood. These receptors all come from a man aged 25-45 years in good health. The CDR3 runs from the conserved cysteine through the conserved F or W. D genes are given only for firm matches. Rows give clone size only sometimes, using once, few, many, or a class for an expanded clone.

>.|TRBJ2-2|TRBV7-6|.
TGTGCCAGCAGCTCAACTGGCGGGGAGCTGTTTTTT
CASSSTGGELFF
>TRBD2|TRBJ2-1|TRBV29-1|.
TGCAGCGCTGGACTAGCGGGAGTATATGAGCAGTTCTTC
CSAGLAGVYEQFF
>.|TRBJ2-1|TRBV9|.
TGTGCCAGCAGCGATAGCGTTGAGCAGTTCTTC
CASSDSVEQFF
>.|TRBJ1-2|TRBV25-1|.
TGTGCCAGCAGTCTGGGAGATGGCTACACCTTC
CASSLGDGYTF
>.|TRBJ2-6|TRBV27|.
TGTGCCAGCGGAATTTCTGGGGCCAACGTCCTGACTTTC
CASGISGANVLTF
>TRBD2|TRBJ2-5|TRBV29-1|.
TGCAGCGTGGTACTAGCGGGAGGAGGGGAGACCCAGTACTTC
CSVVLAGGGETQYF
>.|TRBJ1-2|TRBV10-3|.
TGTGCCATCAGTGAGTCAATGCAGCTTAACTATGGCTACACCTTC
CAISESMQLNYGYTF
>.|TRBJ1-3|TRBV4-3|.
TGCGCCAGCAGCCAGACCAGGGGAAACACCATATATTTT
CASSQTRGNTIYF
>TRBD1|TRBJ1-5|TRBV18|.
TGTGCCAGCTCACCAGGGGACAGGAGAGGTCAGCCCCAGCATTTT
CASSPGDRRGQPQHF
>.|TRBJ2-2|TRBV9|.
TGTGCCAGCAGCGTAGGGCAGTTCACCGGGGAGCTGTTTTTT
CASSVGQFTGELFF
>TRBD1|TRBJ2-1|TRBV15|.
TGTGCCACCAGCCCCCGGGGACAGGGGAGCTACAATGAGCAGTTCTTC
CATSPRGQGSYNEQFF
>.|TRBJ2-7|TRBV7-8|.
TGTGCCAGCAGCCGGGGAACGGGCTCGGGTGCTACCGAGCAGTACTTC
CASSRGTGSGATEQYF
>.|TRBJ2-7|TRBV7-9|.
TGTGCCAGCAGCTCCCCCGACGGGGAGTGGGGCCCCCGTTACTACGAGCAGTACTTC
CASSSPDGEWGPRYYEQYF
>.|TRBJ2-1|TRBV28|once
TGTGCCAGCAGCCTATCGGTGGGAAGCTCCTACAATGAGCAGTTCTTC
CASSLSVGSSYNEQFF
>.|TRBJ2-7|TRBV10-3|.
TGTGCCATCAGTGAGTCGGTATGGGGGACGTTGGAGGGCGAGCAGTACTTC
CAISESVWGTLEGEQYF
>.|TRBJ2-1|TRBV11-2|.
TGTGCCAGCAGGGGCCGGGACTTCAACCAACATGAGCAGTTCTTC
CASRGRDFNQHEQFF
>.|TRBJ2-7|TRBV19|.
TGTGCCAGTAGTATTCGGCAGGGGGGGTCCTACGAGCAGTACTTC
CASSIRQGGSYEQYF
>TRBD2|TRBJ2-7|TRBV27|.
TGTGCCAGCAGTACAGGACTAGCGAGCTACGAGCAGTACTTC
CASSTGLASYEQYF
>.|TRBJ1-1|TRBV5-1|.
TGCGCCAGCAGCCCCCCCGACGTGAACACTGAAGCTTTCTTT
CASSPPDVNTEAFF
>TRBD1|TRBJ2-2|TRBV19|.
TGTGCCAGTAGTCCCGACAGGGGGAGGTATGGAACCGGGGAGCTGTTTTTT
CASSPDRGRYGTGELFF
>.|TRBJ1-1|TRBV28|.
TGTGCCAGCAGTGTCCCCTTGGACAGTCCCACTGAAGCTTTCTTT
CASSVPLDSPTEAFF
>TRBD2|TRBJ2-1|TRBV28|.
TGTGCCAGCAGTCCTAGCGGGAGGGCTTACAATGAGCAGTTCTTC
CASSPSGRAYNEQFF
>.|TRBJ2-3|TRBV5-4|.
TGTGCCAGCAGCTTTAGGGGAGACGGCACAGATACGCAGTATTTT
CASSFRGDGTDTQYF
>TRBD2|TRBJ2-7|TRBV2|.
TGTGCCAGCAGTCTCCGGACTAGCGGGAGATACGAGCAGTACTTC
CASSLRTSGRYEQYF
>.|TRBJ2-2|TRBV9|.
TGTGCCAGCAGCGTAGAACATCGGAACACCGGGGAGCTGTTTTTT
CASSVEHRNTGELFF
>.|TRBJ1-5|TRBV25-1|.
TGTGCCAGCAGTGACCTGGAAAGCAATCAGCCCCAGCATTTT
CASSDLESNQPQHF
>.|TRBJ2-1|TRBV9|.
TGTGCCAGCAGCGTAGGGCCCCGTGAGCAGTTCTTC
CASSVGPREQFF
>TRBD1|TRBJ1-2|TRBV7-9|.
TGTGCCAGCAGCTTAATACAGGGGGCCGTTAACTATGGCTACACCTTC
CASSLIQGAVNYGYTF
>TRBD2|TRBJ2-3|TRBV10-3|.
TGTGCCATCAGTGAGGGAATAGCGGGATTGGTAGATACGCAGTATTTT
CAISEGIAGLVDTQYF
>TRBD1|TRBJ2-3|TRBV6-6|.
TGTGCCAGCAGTGCGTCGTTTGACAGGGCCACAGATACGCAGTATTTT
CASSASFDRATDTQYF
>.|TRBJ1-2|TRBV9|.
TGTGCCAGCAGCGGGGTGACCTATGGCTACACCTTC
CASSGVTYGYTF
>.|TRBJ1-1|TRBV27|.
TGTGCCAGCAGTCCCCTCGGGGCGGGGGGCACTGAAGCTTTCTTT
CASSPLGAGGTEAFF
>TRBD1|TRBJ2-7|TRBV27|.
TGTGCCGGCTCCCCGGGACAGGGCTACGAGCAGTACTTC
CAGSPGQGYEQYF
>TRBD1|TRBJ2-7|TRBV7-9|once
TGTGCCAGCAGCCCTCCCAGGGGGCTCTACGAGCAGTACTTC
CASSPPRGLYEQYF
>.|TRBJ2-7|TRBV7-6|once
TGTGCCAGCAGCTCCAAACGGGCGTACGAGCAGTACTTC
CASSSKRAYEQYF
>.|TRBJ2-2|TRBV11-3|.
TGTGCCAGCAGCTTAGAGAACACCGGGGAGCTGTTTTTT
CASSLENTGELFF
>.|TRBJ1-2|TRBV18|.
TGTGCCAGCTCACCACAATCCCCCCCAGGGAGGTCAGGCGGCTACACCTTC
CASSPQSPPGRSGGYTF
>.|TRBJ2-7|TRBV5-1|.
TGCGCCAGCAGTCTGGCTTTTTCAGCTACAACTTTTCTCACCTCCTACGAGCAGTACTTC
CASSLAFSATTFLTSYEQYF
>.|TRBJ2-7|TRBV27|.
TGTGCCAGCAGTTCCGGGGTCCTGTACGAGCAGTACTTC
CASSSGVLYEQYF
>.|TRBJ2-3|TRBV30|.
TGTGCCTGGAGTGGAGGGGATGACGATACGCAGTATTTT
CAWSGGDDDTQYF
>.|TRBJ2-1|TRBV27|.
TGTGCCAGCAGGCAGGCCCACGAGCAGTTCTTC
CASRQAHEQFF
>TRBD2|TRBJ2-2|TRBV27|.
TGTGCCAGCAGTCCACCAGCGGGAGAAAACACCGGGGAGCTGTTTTTT
CASSPPAGENTGELFF
>.|TRBJ2-1|TRBV6-6|.
TGTGCCAGCAGTTATCCGACAGTAAATGAGCAGTTCTTC
CASSYPTVNEQFF
>TRBD1|TRBJ2-5|TRBV6-5|once
TGTGCCAGCAGCGCCGGACAGGACCAAGAGACCCAGTACTTC
CASSAGQDQETQYF
>TRBD1|TRBJ2-7|TRBV5-6|.
TGTGCCAGCACCGCAACCGGGACAGGGCCCGACGAGCAGTACTTC
CASTATGTGPDEQYF
>.|TRBJ2-7|TRBV7-9|once
TGTGCCAGCAGCTTGACCGAGCGGAGCTACGAGCAGTACTTC
CASSLTERSYEQYF
>.|TRBJ2-1|TRBV6-1|.
TGTGCCAGCAGTATAGACACCTACAATGAGCAGTTCTTC
CASSIDTYNEQFF
>.|TRBJ2-1|TRBV7-2|once
TGTGCCAGCAGCTTATCCCCCAATGAGCAGTTCTTC
CASSLSPNEQFF
>.|TRBJ2-7|TRBV23-1|.
TGCGCCAGCAGTCAATCTATTAATGTTAGGGGGCGGGAAGCCTACGAGCAGTACTTC
CASSQSINVRGREAYEQYF
>TRBD1|TRBJ1-1|TRBV27|.
TGTGCCAGCAGTGCGCAGGGGGGTGGCACTGAAGCTTTCTTT
CASSAQGGGTEAFF
>TRBD1|TRBJ2-7|TRBV6-5|.
TGTGCCAGCAGAGACAGGGGATCCTACGAGCAGTACTTC
CASRDRGSYEQYF
>.|TRBJ2-2|TRBV7-2|.
TGTGCCAGCAGCTCCTTCCCCGGGGAGCTGTTTTTT
CASSSFPGELFF